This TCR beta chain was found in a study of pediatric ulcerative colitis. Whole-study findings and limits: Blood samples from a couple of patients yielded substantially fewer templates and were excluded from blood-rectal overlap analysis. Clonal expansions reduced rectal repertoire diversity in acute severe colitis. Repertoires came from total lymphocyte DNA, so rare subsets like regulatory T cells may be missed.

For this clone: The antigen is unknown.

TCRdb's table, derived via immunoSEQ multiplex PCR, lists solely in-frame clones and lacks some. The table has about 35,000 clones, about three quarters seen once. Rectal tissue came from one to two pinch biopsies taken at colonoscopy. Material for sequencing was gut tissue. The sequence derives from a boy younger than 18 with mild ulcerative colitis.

In nucleotides, the CDR3 is TGTGCCAGCAGGGCCGGGACAGGTAGCTACAATGAGCAGTTCTTC. This encodes CASRAGTGSYNEQFF. V usage is TRBV5-4 and J usage is TRBJ2-1; TRBD1 matches 8 bases. The junction had 7 bases not matched to a gene; V was cut back by 5 bases and J by 3 bases. CDR1 is SGHNT and CDR2 is YYREEE in the germline V gene (reference sequence). The CDR3 runs to 15 residues.